This entry features one T cell receptor beta chain sequence. The antigen is unknown. The CDR3 spans 14 residues. Between the trimmed V and J ends, which lost 5 bases and 6 bases, there was a span of 17 bases. In germline, CDR1 is SNHLY, CDR2 FYNNEI. This entry is derived from a study of beta chain features in type 1 diabetes. Every bit of the isolated RNA underwent reverse transcription, so sequencing read expressed TCRB transcripts. The assay was immunoSEQ multiplex PCR, and TCRdb's table has in-frame clones only and misses some. In the table there are about 260,000 clones, more than 65% of which are singletons. The study, taken as a whole, reports: Researchers caution that PCR might favor shorter templates, equally among patients and controls.

Markers CD45RO/CCR7/CD25/CD127/CD95/CD27 served to sort CD4+ naive, central memory, regulatory and stem cell-like memory cells. J is TRBJ2-7 and V is TRBV2; D possibly corresponds to TRBD2 (8 bases). The receptor comes from a man aged 30 to 39 in good health. Sequenced input: naive CD4+ T cells from blood. The CDR3 region is CASSLRGTRSEQYF. The CDR3 region has the DNA TGTGCCAGCAGTCTCAGGGGGACTAGGTCCGAGCAGTACTTC. Full variable domain (remainder filled in from reference TRBV2 and TRBJ2-7): EPEVTQTPSHQVTQMGQEVILRCVPISNHLYFYWYRQILGQKVEFLVSFYNNEISEKSEIFDDQFSVERPDGSNFTLKIRSTKLEDSAMYFCASSLRGTRSEQYFGPGTRLTVT.